The 10 T cell receptor beta chains below come from one sample, sequenced in a study of blood T cell repertoires in COVID-19. TCRdb's table, derived via immunoSEQ multiplex PCR, lists solely in-frame clones and lacks some. The table has approximately 170,000 clones, 80% to 90% seen once. Sequencing used peripheral blood. The receptors stem from a man aged 50 to 59 with active or convalescent COVID-19.

This chain joins TRBV12-3 or TRBV12-4 and TRBJ1-3; unclear D gene. CDR3 size: 13 residues. The V gene lost 3 bases and the J gene lost 4 bases, with 7 bases spanning the gap. Here the CDR3 reads CASSFERGNTIYF. As DNA, the CDR3 is TGTGCCAGCAGTTTCGAGAGGGGAAACACCATATATTTT.

This chain joins TRBV10-3 and TRBJ2-7; TRBD1 matches 12 bases. Looked up from germline, CDR1 is ENHRY and CDR2 is SYGVKD. The length of the CDR3 is 14 residues. Germline trimming cut 8 bases from V and 6 bases from J; bases unmatched to any gene: 8. The DNA of the CDR3 is TGTGCCATCGAGGGACAGGGGGCCTTCCGCGAGCAGTACTTC. Translating it yields CAIEGQGAFREQYF.

V gene TRBV6-5 combines with J gene TRBJ2-1; D gene ambiguous. Trimming pared 6 bases from V and 0 bases from J, leaving 9 bases between. The CDR3 length is 14 residues. Germline V CDR1 and CDR2: MNHEY, SVGAGI. The CDR3, as DNA: TGTGCCAGCAGACGACACTCCTCCTACAATGAGCAGTTCTTC. Translating gives CASRRHSSYNEQFF.

V gene TRBV5-6 combines with J gene TRBJ1-2; 8 nucleotides line up with TRBD1. CDR3 length: 15 residues. Germline trimming cut 4 bases from V and 7 bases from J; bases unmatched to any gene: 12. Per the germline V gene, CDR1 is SGHDT and CDR2 is YYEEEE. The CDR3: CASSRGQGILVGYTF. DNA of the CDR3: TGTGCCAGCAGCCGTGGACAGGGTATCTTGGTTGGCTACACCTTC.

The rearrangement uses TRBV19 and TRBJ2-3; a possible D gene is TRBD2 (5 bases). The CDR3 is made up of 14 amino acids. The germline V and J ends were trimmed by 6 bases and 1 base, with 11 bases remaining between them. Germline CDR1 and CDR2: LNHDA and SQIVND (reference sequence). CDR3 bases: TGTGCCAGTAGGGGGAGATCAGGCACAGATACGCAGTATTTT. It encodes CASRGRSGTDTQYF.

The chain uses TRBV11-2 and TRBJ1-2; no reliable D call. Looked up from germline, CDR1 is SGHAT and CDR2 is FQNNGV. This CDR3 has 17 amino acids. Between the trimmed V and J ends, which lost 5 bases and 2 bases, there was a span of 21 bases. The CDR3 protein is CASSHNRYSRSNYGYTF. As DNA, the CDR3 is TGTGCCAGCAGCCATAACCGGTACAGCCGTTCCAACTATGGCTACACCTTC.

The J gene is TRBJ1-1, the V gene TRBV4-3, with D perhaps matching TRBD1 (6 bases). CDR3 length: 15 amino acids. The V end lost 3 bases, the J end lost 1 base, and 12 bases lay between the germline ends. Germline lookup yields CDR1 LGHNA and CDR2 YSLEER. The CDR3 coding sequence is TGCGCCAGCAGCCACCTACAGGGTGGGAACACTGAAGCTTTCTTT. Translation: CASSHLQGGNTEAFF.

This clone was observed once. This chain connects TRBV7-2 to TRBJ1-1; 9 nucleotides match TRBD1. Unmatched junction bases numbered 6, after V lost 3 bases and J lost 7 bases. The germline V gene encodes CDR1 SGHTA and CDR2 FQGNSA. The CDR3 extends over 14 amino acids. The CDR3 DNA follows: TGTGCCAGCAGCTTGTCCCGGGACAGGGTTGAAGCTTTCTTT. This encodes CASSLSRDRVEAFF.

This clone has only a few counts. The gene calls are TRBV6-5 and TRBJ1-1; no reliable D call. Germline values: CDR1 MNHEY, CDR2 SVGAGI. The CDR3 length is 12 residues. Trimming removed 5 bases from V and 2 bases from J, with 6 bases in between. The CDR3 region is CASSTQNTEAFF. The CDR3 bases are TGTGCCAGCAGTACACAAAACACTGAAGCTTTCTTT.

This clone was observed a handful of times. V gene TRBV28 combines with J gene TRBJ2-2, with a weak D call TRBD1 (6 bases). The germline gives CDR1 MDHEN, CDR2 SYDVKM. Trimming removed 2 bases at V and 1 base at J, with 8 bases between. The CDR3 is 15 residues long. The CDR3 loop reads CASSLRTVNTGELFF. The DNA of the CDR3 is TGTGCCAGCAGTTTAAGGACAGTGAACACCGGGGAGCTGTTTTTT.